This is a list of T cell receptor beta chains from one sample in a study of CD8+ T cells in alopecia areata. TCRdb's table, derived via immunoSEQ multiplex PCR, lists solely in-frame clones and lacks some. The sample lists approximately 45,000 clones, around three fifths seen once, with 20% to 25% in the top ten. The specimen comprised CD8+ T cells sorted from blood, sampled at week 4, from a patient treated with tofacitinib. The origin of the receptors is a human donor with alopecia areata. Each CDR3 is given with its conserved first and last residue. D genes are given only for firm matches. Size tells how often a clone was seen (once, few, many) or the class of an expanded clone, and some rows leave it out.

j_call d_call clone_size v_call cdr3_aa cdr3_nt
TRBJ2-1 NA NA TRBV29-1 CSEVALGASPYNEQFF TGCAGCGAGGTCGCCCTCGGGGCGTCCCCGTACAATGAGCAGTTCTTC
TRBJ2-7 TRBD1 NA TRBV7-6 CASSHRTGGSYEQYF TGTGCCAGCAGCCATAGGACAGGGGGCTCCTACGAGCAGTACTTC
TRBJ2-7 TRBD2 NA TRBV29-1 CSVEDLAGGTYEQYF TGCAGCGTTGAAGATCTAGCGGGGGGGACCTACGAGCAGTACTTC
TRBJ1-5 TRBD1 NA TRBV15 CATSGTGISSNQPQHF TGTGCCACCAGCGGGACAGGGATTAGTAGCAATCAGCCCCAGCATTTT
TRBJ1-4 TRBD1 NA TRBV30 CAWGEGQARNEKLFF TGTGCCTGGGGTGAAGGACAGGCTCGGAATGAAAAACTGTTTTTT
TRBJ1-4 TRBD1 few TRBV9 CASSVAGGGEKLFF TGTGCCAGCAGCGTAGCAGGGGGCGGTGAAAAACTGTTTTTT
TRBJ2-1 NA NA TRBV15 CATSRDFGVPFGNEQFF TGTGCCACCAGCAGAGATTTCGGGGTCCCCTTTGGGAATGAGCAGTTCTTC
TRBJ2-1 TRBD1 once TRBV30 CAWSLDRDEQFF TGTGCCTGGAGTCTAGACAGGGATGAGCAGTTCTTC
TRBJ2-3 TRBD2 NA TRBV5-6 CASSRTSGGARTDTQYF TGTGCCAGCAGCCGGACTAGCGGGGGGGCCCGTACAGATACGCAGTATTTT
TRBJ1-1 NA NA TRBV4-3 CASSQDAVMNTEAFF TGCGCCAGCAGCCAAGACGCAGTGATGAACACTGAAGCTTTCTTT
TRBJ2-1 NA few TRBV29-1 CSVERHNEQFF TGCAGCGTTGAGCGGCACAATGAGCAGTTCTTC
TRBJ2-1 TRBD1 few TRBV11-1 CASSSDRGDEQFF TGTGCCAGCAGTTCTGACAGGGGTGATGAGCAGTTCTTC
TRBJ1-1 NA medium-sized TRBV19 CASSTQVEAFF TGTGCCAGTAGTACACAGGTTGAAGCTTTCTTT
TRBJ2-6 NA NA TRBV9 CASSVGPGVGGANVLTF TGTGCCAGCAGCGTAGGTCCGGGGGTAGGTGGGGCCAACGTCCTGACTTTC
TRBJ2-1 NA few TRBV23-1 CASRDSYNEQFF TGCGCCAGCAGGGACAGCTACAATGAGCAGTTCTTC
TRBJ2-7 TRBD1 NA TRBV29-1 CSVAGTGKIGEQYF TGCAGCGTTGCCGGGACAGGGAAAATAGGCGAGCAGTACTTC
TRBJ2-2 TRBD1 NA TRBV7-6 CASSLLGTGKGTGELFF TGTGCCAGCAGCTTACTTGGGACAGGGAAAGGGACCGGGGAGCTGTTTTTT
TRBJ2-7 NA NA TRBV29-1 CSVIVGGSEQYF TGCAGCGTTATAGTGGGTGGTAGCGAGCAGTACTTC
TRBJ2-1 NA few TRBV29-1 CSVVKGGPDNEQFF TGCAGCGTTGTGAAGGGGGGGCCGGACAATGAGCAGTTCTTC
TRBJ1-2 NA few TRBV21-1 CASSVYGGYGYTF TGTGCCAGCAGCGTTTATGGGGGGTATGGCTACACCTTC
TRBJ1-4 TRBD1 NA TRBV30 CAWASRTGINEKLFF TGTGCCTGGGCCTCCAGGACAGGAATTAATGAAAAACTGTTTTTT
TRBJ2-1 NA NA TRBV30 CAWSVRRGRGHEQFF TGTGCCTGGAGTGTAAGGCGCGGCAGGGGACATGAGCAGTTCTTC
TRBJ2-7 NA NA TRBV29-1 CSVEGGRVGEQYF TGCAGCGTTGAAGGGGGGCGCGTTGGCGAGCAGTACTTC
TRBJ1-1 NA NA TRBV27 CASSLNSDSRSEAFF TGTGCCAGCAGTTTAAACAGTGATTCTCGTTCTGAAGCTTTCTTT
TRBJ1-6 NA once TRBV14 CASSPDSFNSPLHF TGTGCCAGCAGCCCCGACAGCTTCAATTCACCCCTCCACTTT
TRBJ2-7 TRBD1 NA TRBV27 CASMPGQGREQYF TGTGCCAGCATGCCGGGACAGGGGCGCGAGCAGTACTTC
TRBJ2-2 NA NA TRBV7-6 CASSPLQSTGELFF TGTGCCAGCAGCCCCTTACAGAGCACCGGGGAGCTGTTTTTT
TRBJ2-1 TRBD1 few TRBV15 CATSRTGDEQFF TGTGCCACCAGCAGGACAGGGGATGAGCAGTTCTTC
TRBJ2-7 NA NA TRBV19 CASSWTASSYEQYF TGTGCCAGTAGTTGGACAGCCAGCTCCTACGAGCAGTACTTC
TRBJ2-3 NA NA TRBV7-9 CASTAVTRTDTQYF TGTGCCAGCACGGCGGTGACCCGCACAGATACGCAGTATTTT
TRBJ1-1 NA few TRBV30 CAWSVLRDTEAFF TGTGCCTGGAGTGTACTCCGGGACACTGAAGCTTTCTTT
TRBJ2-1 NA few TRBV11-2 CASSGYRGLVEDEQFF TGTGCCAGCAGCGGGTACAGGGGACTAGTTGAAGACGAGCAGTTCTTC
TRBJ2-1 NA NA TRBV30 CAWSVRGDEQFF TGTGCCTGGAGTGTACGAGGCGATGAGCAGTTCTTC
TRBJ2-7 NA NA TRBV29-1 CSVEDRRDYEQYF TGCAGCGTTGAAGATAGGAGAGATTACGAGCAGTACTTC
TRBJ1-2 NA NA TRBV30 CAWSPDSLYGYTF TGTGCCTGGAGTCCAGACAGTCTTTATGGCTACACCTTC
TRBJ2-3 NA NA TRBV7-9 CASSLGDTDTQYF TGTGCCAGCAGCCTTGGGGACACAGATACGCAGTATTTT
TRBJ2-7 NA NA TRBV9 CASSVGGRNEQYF TGTGCCAGCAGCGTAGGCGGTCGGAACGAGCAGTACTTC